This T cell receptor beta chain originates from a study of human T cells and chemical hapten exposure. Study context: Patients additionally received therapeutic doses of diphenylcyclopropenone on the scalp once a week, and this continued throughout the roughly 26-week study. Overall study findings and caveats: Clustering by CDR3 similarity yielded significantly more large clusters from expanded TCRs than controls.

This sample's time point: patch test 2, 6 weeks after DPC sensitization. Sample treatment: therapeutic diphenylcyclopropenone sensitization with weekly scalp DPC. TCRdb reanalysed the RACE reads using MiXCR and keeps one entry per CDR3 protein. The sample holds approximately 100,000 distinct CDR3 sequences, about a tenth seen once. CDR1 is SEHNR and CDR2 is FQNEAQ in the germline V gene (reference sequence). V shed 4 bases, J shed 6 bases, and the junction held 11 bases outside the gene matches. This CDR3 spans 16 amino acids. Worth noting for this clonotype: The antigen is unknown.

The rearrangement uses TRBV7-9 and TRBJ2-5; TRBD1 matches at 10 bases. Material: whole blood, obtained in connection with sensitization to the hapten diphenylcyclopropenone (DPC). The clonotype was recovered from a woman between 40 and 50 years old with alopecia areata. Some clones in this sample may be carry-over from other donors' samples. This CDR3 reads CASSSPGTGDLKTQYF. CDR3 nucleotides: TGTGCCAGCAGCTCCCCCGGGACAGGGGATTTAAAGACCCAGTACTTC.